Listed below are T cell receptor beta chains from one sample, sequenced in a study of neurological immune-mediated disorders. From the 5' RACE reads, TCRdb called clonotypes with MiXCR, one entry per CDR3 protein. The repertoire has tens of thousands of distinct CDR3 sequences, approximately 2.8% of them found once; the top ten carry about 1%. Sequencing used PBMCs. These receptors were obtained from a woman in her twenties or thirties with multiple sclerosis. The CDR3 runs from the conserved cysteine through the conserved F or W. The D gene is left open where the match is weak. Clone size reads once, few, many, or a class if the clone is expanded.

clone_size,j_call,v_call,d_call,cdr3_aa,cdr3_nt
many,TRBJ2-1,TRBV2,.,CASSLLAESYNEQFF,TGTGCCAGTTCCCTTTTAGCGGAGTCCTACAATGAGCAGTTCTTC
many,TRBJ1-6,TRBV20-1,TRBD1,CSARSRDRGDSPLHF,TGCAGTGCTAGATCCCGGGACAGGGGTGATTCACCCCTCCACTTT
many,TRBJ1-6,TRBV5-1,TRBD1,CASSLIAGGASPLHF,TGCGCCAGCAGCTTGATAGCAGGGGGTGCGTCACCCCTCCACTTT
many,TRBJ2-7,TRBV29-1,.,CSVVLGAPYEQYF,TGCAGCGTTGTGTTAGGGGCCCCCTACGAGCAGTACTTC
many,TRBJ2-7,TRBV5-5,.,CASSAEGFAAEEQYF,TGTGCCAGCAGCGCAGAGGGGTTTGCGGCGGAGGAGCAGTACTTC
many,TRBJ2-3,TRBV28,.,CVSGTSTDTQYF,TGTGTGAGCGGAACTAGCACAGATACGCAGTATTTT
many,TRBJ2-2,TRBV2,TRBD1,CASRSRTGDTGELFF,TGTGCCAGCAGAAGTCGGACAGGGGACACCGGGGAGCTGTTTTTT
many,TRBJ2-1,TRBV6-2/TRBV6-3,.,CASSYSLPELVFF,TGTGCCAGCAGTTACTCTCTACCGGAGTTGGTATTCTTC
many,TRBJ1-2,TRBV20-1,.,CSASRDDLGGYTF,TGCAGTGCTAGCCGGGACGATCTAGGTGGCTACACCTTC
many,TRBJ1-6,TRBV12-3/TRBV12-4,.,CASNRERSPLHF,TGTGCCAGCAACCGGGAACGTTCACCCCTCCACTTT
many,TRBJ2-2,TRBV19,TRBD1,CASSFGQGIAGELFF,TGTGCCAGTAGTTTCGGACAGGGGATTGCCGGGGAGCTGTTTTTT
many,TRBJ2-1,TRBV20-1,TRBD2,CSARDSGGTYNEQFF,TGCAGTGCTAGAGATAGCGGGGGAACCTACAATGAGCAGTTCTTC
many,TRBJ2-1,TRBV5-1,.,CASSGTGNNEQFF,TGCGCCAGCAGTGGGACGGGTAACAATGAGCAGTTCTTC
many,TRBJ1-2,TRBV21-1,.,CASSPGIVWSGYTF,TGTGCCAGCAGCCCCGGAATCGTTTGGAGTGGCTACACCTTC